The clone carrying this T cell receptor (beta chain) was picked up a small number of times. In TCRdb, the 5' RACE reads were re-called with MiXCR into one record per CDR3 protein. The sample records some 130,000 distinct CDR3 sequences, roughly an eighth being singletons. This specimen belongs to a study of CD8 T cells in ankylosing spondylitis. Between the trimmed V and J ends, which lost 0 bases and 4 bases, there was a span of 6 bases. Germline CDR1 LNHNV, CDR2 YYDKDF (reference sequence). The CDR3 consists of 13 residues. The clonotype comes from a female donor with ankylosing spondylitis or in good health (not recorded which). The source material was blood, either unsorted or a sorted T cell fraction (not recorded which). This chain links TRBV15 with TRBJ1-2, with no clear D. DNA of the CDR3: TGTGCCACCAGCAGAGACGGACGCTATGGCTACACCTTC. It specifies CATSRDGRYGYTF.